Following are 21 T cell receptor beta chains from one sample sequenced in a study of technical replicates of blood from a few donors. The assay was immunoSEQ multiplex PCR, and TCRdb's table has in-frame clones only and misses some. This table holds some 64,000 clones, 80% to 95% found once. Input material: PBMCs. These receptors were taken from a human donor in good health. Some clones in this sample may be carry-over from other donors' samples.

The V gene is TRBV6-5, the J gene TRBJ1-4, with D perhaps TRBD1 (5 bases). V lost 6 bases and J lost 7, with 15 bases in between. The CDR3 has 14 residues. Germline V lookup: CDR1 MNHEY, CDR2 SVGAGI. The CDR3: CASRWRGRGEKLFF. CDR3 DNA: TGTGCCAGCAGATGGAGGGGACGGGGTGAAAAACTGTTTTTT.

V and J are TRBV4-3 and TRBJ2-1; the match to TRBD2 covers 11 bases. The CDR3 has 16 amino acids. V was clipped by 5 bases and J by 4 bases; unmatched bases: 7. Looked up from germline, CDR1 is LGHNA and CDR2 is YSLEER. CDR3 sequence reads: CASSTGASGRYNEQFF. Here the CDR3 DNA reads TGCGCCAGCAGCACAGGAGCTAGCGGGAGGTACAATGAGCAGTTCTTC.

The genes are TRBV30 and TRBJ1-2, with no clear D. There are 13 residues in the CDR3. Germline V gene lookup returns CDR1 GTSNPN and CDR2 SVGIG (reference sequence). Trimming cost V 0 bases and J 2 bases, with 7 bases left between them. CDR3 coding DNA: TGTGCCTGGAGTGTCGAGGGAAACTATGGCTACACCTTC. It yields the protein CAWSVEGNYGYTF.

The chain is built from TRBV10-3 and TRBJ1-2, with D possibly TRBD1 on 5 matching bases. The length of the CDR3 is 13 residues. V lost 8 bases and J lost 4, with 14 bases in between. Germline loops: CDR1 ENHRY, CDR2 SYGVKD. Here the CDR3 reads CAIGGVGPYGYTF. The CDR3 coding sequence is TGTGCCATCGGGGGGGTGGGGCCCTATGGCTACACCTTC.

This clone was seen just once. This chain links TRBV5-4 with TRBJ1-1, with a tentative D call TRBD1 (5 bases). The V end was cut by 1 base, the J end by 4 bases, with 23 bases between. This CDR3 is 18 amino acids long. Germline CDR1 SGHNT, CDR2 YYREEE (reference sequence). The CDR3 DNA reads as TGTGCCAGCAGCTTGCTAACGCGCAGGGCCGGGGGGACCACTGAAGCTTTCTTT. It encodes CASSLLTRRAGGTTEAFF.

This clone is a singleton in its sample. The rearrangement joins TRBV29-1 to TRBJ2-3, with D uncertain. V was shortened by 0 bases and J by 7 bases, with 5 bases between the two germline ends. CDR1 is SQVTM and CDR2 is ANQGSEA in the germline V gene. There are 11 residues in the CDR3. The CDR3 DNA reads TGCAGCGTTGAAGATCCCAATACGCAGTATTTT. Amino acid sequence: CSVEDPNTQYF.

The gene calls are TRBV28 and TRBJ1-1; D remains ambiguous. V shed 9 bases and J shed 0 bases, with 5 bases lying between them. CDR1 is MDHEN, CDR2 SYDVKM, per germline. The CDR3 contains 11 residues. CDR3 nucleotide sequence: TGTGCCAGTGAGATGAACACTGAAGCTTTCTTT. Protein sequence: CASEMNTEAFF.

This rearrangement joins TRBV2 to TRBJ1-6; D perhaps matches TRBD1 (5 bases). The CDR3 runs to 17 residues. V was cut by 6 bases and J by 7 bases, with 22 bases left in between. Germline CDR1 and CDR2: SNHLY and FYNNEI. The CDR3 DNA is TGTGCCAGCAGCGAGAAGGTTGGCAGGGCGACAAATTCACCCCTCCACTTT. Amino acid sequence: CASSEKVGRATNSPLHF.

This chain connects TRBV6-1 to TRBJ1-2, with no clear D. Germline CDR1 is MNHNS and CDR2 is SASEGT. The CDR3 contains 15 residues. Trimming cost V 4 bases and J 6 bases, with 18 bases left between them. The CDR3 sequence: CASSAEGPTKHGYTF. Here the CDR3 DNA reads TGTGCCAGCAGTGCGGAGGGCCCGACCAAGCATGGCTACACCTTC.

This clone showed up just once. The genes are TRBV9 and TRBJ2-3; 11 bases match TRBD2. Trimming removed 2 bases from V and 0 bases from J; junction bases left unmatched: 8. This CDR3 contains 18 residues. Germline V CDR1 and CDR2: SGDLS, YYNGEE. CDR3: CASSVGTSGPSSTDTQYF. The DNA of the CDR3 is TGTGCCAGCAGCGTTGGGACTAGCGGACCTTCTAGCACAGATACGCAGTATTTT.

This sequence joins TRBV30 and TRBJ2-7; tentatively, D is TRBD1 (6 bases). This CDR3 is 12 amino acids long. Looked up from germline, CDR1 is GTSNPN and CDR2 is SVGIG (reference sequence). Deletions cut 2 bases from V and 4 bases from J, with 9 bases between. DNA of the CDR3: TGTGCCTGGAGTAACAGGGTATACGAGCAGTACTTC. Translated, it gives CAWSNRVYEQYF.

The chain recombines TRBV27 with TRBJ1-5; 7 bases agree with TRBD1. V lost 5 bases to trimming and J lost 0 bases; unmatched junction nucleotides: 4. The CDR3 has 15 amino acids. Germline V lookup: CDR1 MNHEY, CDR2 SMNVEV (reference sequence). CDR3 residues: CASSDDRVSNQPQHF. The CDR3 DNA reads TGTGCCAGCAGTGATGACAGGGTTAGCAATCAGCCCCAGCATTTT.

This clone was recorded once. The J gene is TRBJ1-2, the V gene TRBV25-1, with a tentative D call TRBD1 (5 bases). Germline CDR1 is MGHDK and CDR2 is SYGVNS. The V end was cut by 7 bases, the J end by 7 bases, with 19 bases between. This CDR3 contains 14 residues. As DNA, the CDR3 is TGTGCCAGCACCCCAGGGCCAACCGAGGCTGGCTACACCTTC. It yields the protein CASTPGPTEAGYTF.

V gene TRBV7-2 combines with J gene TRBJ2-5; D perhaps matches TRBD1 (5 bases). The V end was cut by 5 bases, the J end by 5 bases, with 18 bases between. Germline V gives CDR1 SGHTA, CDR2 FQGNSA. The CDR3 has 15 amino acids. The CDR3 DNA follows: TGTGCCAGCAGCCCAAAGGGGCAGGGTCGCGAGACCCAGTACTTC. As protein: CASSPKGQGRETQYF.

The genes are TRBV7-2 and TRBJ2-1; D is undetermined. This CDR3 has 12 amino acids. Germline CDR1 is SGHTA and CDR2 is FQGNSA. V lost 5 bases, J lost 9 bases, and 11 bases lay in between. The CDR3 sequence is CASSPRISEQFF. The CDR3 bases are TGTGCCAGCAGCCCGCGTATTAGTGAGCAGTTCTTC.

This clone was seen once. CDR3 sequence: CASSQGQSYEQYF. The CDR3 bases are TGTGCCAGCAGCCAAGGACAGTCCTACGAGCAGTACTTC. The rearrangement uses TRBV14 and TRBJ2-7, with D possibly matching TRBD1 (5 bases). This CDR3 is 13 amino acids long. The V end was cut by 1 base, the J end by 1 base, with 5 bases between. Germline-derived CDR1 and CDR2 are SGHDN and FVKESK. Complete variable domain (other parts from reference TRBV14 and TRBJ2-7): EAGVTQFPSHSVIEKGQTVTLRCDPISGHDNLYWYRRVMGKEIKFLLHFVKESKQDESGMPNNRFLAERTGGTYSTLKVQPAELEDSGVYFCASSQGQSYEQYFGPGTRLTVT.

The V gene is TRBV9, the J gene TRBJ2-7; 8 nucleotides line up with TRBD1. CDR1 is SGDLS, CDR2 YYNGEE, per germline. V shed 0 bases, J shed 5 bases, and the junction held 4 bases outside the gene matches. The CDR3 consists of 14 residues. The CDR3 region is CASSVDAGGNEQYF. The CDR3 DNA reads as TGTGCCAGCAGCGTAGACGCAGGGGGCAACGAGCAGTACTTC.

The V call is TRBV4-3, the J call TRBJ1-1, with D unclear. Looked up from germline, CDR1 is LGHNA and CDR2 is YSLEER. This CDR3 contains 14 residues. V dropped 0 bases and J dropped 1 base, with 6 bases sitting between them. CDR3 sequence: CASSQDSGNTEAFF. The CDR3 nucleotides read TGCGCCAGCAGCCAAGATTCGGGGAACACTGAAGCTTTCTTT.

The chain combines TRBV4-1 with TRBJ1-5; D possibly corresponds to TRBD1 (6 bases). The CDR3 is 15 amino acids. With 8 bases removed from V and 0 bases from J, the gap between germline ends came to 14 bases. Germline CDR1 is MGHRA and CDR2 is YSYEKL. The CDR3 spells CASSQGQGSNQPQHF. The DNA of the CDR3 is TGCGCCAGCTCCCAGGGGCAGGGTAGCAATCAGCCCCAGCATTTT.

The rearrangement uses TRBV18 and TRBJ2-2; a weak D match, TRBD2 (6 bases). The CDR3 extends over 15 amino acids. The V end was cut by 2 bases, the J end by 4 bases, with 11 bases between. From germline, CDR1 is KGHSH and CDR2 LQKENI. For the CDR3, the DNA is TGTGCCAGCTCACCAAACGGGAGAGGCACCGGGGAGCTGTTTTTT. It yields the protein CASSPNGRGTGELFF.

This chain uses TRBV5-4 with TRBJ2-1, with D possibly TRBD2 on 6 matching bases. Trimming removed 4 bases from V and 2 bases from J, with 13 bases in between. The CDR3 is 15 amino acids. Germline V gives CDR1 SGHNT, CDR2 YYREEE (reference sequence). The CDR3 protein is CASSTSPGAYNEQFF. The CDR3 coding sequence is TGTGCCAGCAGCACCTCCCCGGGGGCCTACAATGAGCAGTTCTTC.